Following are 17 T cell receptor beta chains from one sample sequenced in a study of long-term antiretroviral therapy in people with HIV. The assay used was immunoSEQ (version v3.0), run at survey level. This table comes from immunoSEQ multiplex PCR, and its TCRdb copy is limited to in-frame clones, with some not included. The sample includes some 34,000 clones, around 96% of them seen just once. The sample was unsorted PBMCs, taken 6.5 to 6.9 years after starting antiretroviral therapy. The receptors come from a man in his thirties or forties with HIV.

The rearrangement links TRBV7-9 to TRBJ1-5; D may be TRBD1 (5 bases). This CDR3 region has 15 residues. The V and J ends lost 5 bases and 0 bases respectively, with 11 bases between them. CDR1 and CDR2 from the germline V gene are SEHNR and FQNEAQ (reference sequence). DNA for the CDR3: TGTGCCAGCAGCCTCGGGACGGTTAGCAATCAGCCCCAGCATTTT. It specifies CASSLGTVSNQPQHF.

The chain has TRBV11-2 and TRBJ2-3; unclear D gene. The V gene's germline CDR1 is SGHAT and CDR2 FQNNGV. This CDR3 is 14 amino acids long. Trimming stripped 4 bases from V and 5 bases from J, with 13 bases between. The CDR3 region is CASSYFFQGDTQYF. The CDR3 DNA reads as TGTGCCAGCAGCTACTTTTTTCAAGGAGATACGCAGTATTTT.

The CDR3 loop is CASTTTTRAGLTYGYTF. CDR3 nucleotide sequence: TGTGCCAGTACGACCACCACTCGGGCAGGGTTAACCTACGGCTACACCTTC. The rearrangement uses TRBV19 and TRBJ1-2, with D possibly matching TRBD1 (5 bases). Germline-derived CDR1 and CDR2 are LNHDA and SQIVND (reference sequence). The V end lost 7 bases, the J end lost 8 bases, and 29 bases lay between the germline ends. The CDR3 length is 17 residues.

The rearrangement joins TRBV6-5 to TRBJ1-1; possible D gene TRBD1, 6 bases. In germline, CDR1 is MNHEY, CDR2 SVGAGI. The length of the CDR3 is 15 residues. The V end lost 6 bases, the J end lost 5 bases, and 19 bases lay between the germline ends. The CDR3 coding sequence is TGTGCCAGCAGCTCCCGCGTCAACAGGGTGACTGAAGCTTTCTTT. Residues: CASSSRVNRVTEAFF.

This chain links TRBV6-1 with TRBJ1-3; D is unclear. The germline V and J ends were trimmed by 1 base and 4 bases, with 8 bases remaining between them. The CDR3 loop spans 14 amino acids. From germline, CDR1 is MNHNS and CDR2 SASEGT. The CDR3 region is CASSEVQNGNTIYF. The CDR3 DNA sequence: TGTGCCAGCAGTGAAGTCCAGAACGGAAACACCATATATTTT.

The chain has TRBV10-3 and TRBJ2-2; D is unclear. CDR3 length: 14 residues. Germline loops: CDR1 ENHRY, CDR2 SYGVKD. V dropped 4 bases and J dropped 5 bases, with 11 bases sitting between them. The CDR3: CAISAVLGTGELFF. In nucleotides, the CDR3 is TGTGCCATCAGTGCCGTATTGGGTACCGGGGAGCTGTTTTTT.

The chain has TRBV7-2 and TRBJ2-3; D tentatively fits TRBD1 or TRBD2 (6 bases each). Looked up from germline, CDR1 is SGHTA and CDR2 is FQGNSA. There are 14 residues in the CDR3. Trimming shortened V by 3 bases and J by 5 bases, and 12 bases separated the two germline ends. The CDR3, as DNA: TGTGCCAGCAGCTTTTCCGGGGGCGGAGATACGCAGTATTTT. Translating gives CASSFSGGGDTQYF.

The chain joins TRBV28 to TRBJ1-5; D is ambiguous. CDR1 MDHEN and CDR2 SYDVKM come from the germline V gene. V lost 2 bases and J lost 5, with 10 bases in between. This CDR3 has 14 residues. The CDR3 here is CASSLEGIYQPQHF. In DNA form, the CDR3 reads TGTGCCAGCAGTTTAGAAGGGATCTATCAGCCCCAGCATTTT.

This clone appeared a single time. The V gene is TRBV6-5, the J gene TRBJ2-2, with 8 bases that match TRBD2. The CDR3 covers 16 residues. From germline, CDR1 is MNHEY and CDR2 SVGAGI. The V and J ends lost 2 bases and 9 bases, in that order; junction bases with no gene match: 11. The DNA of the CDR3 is TGTGCCAGCAGTTACGGAGGGGGTGCGGGGGGCCGGGAGCTGTTTTTT. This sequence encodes CASSYGGGAGGRELFF.

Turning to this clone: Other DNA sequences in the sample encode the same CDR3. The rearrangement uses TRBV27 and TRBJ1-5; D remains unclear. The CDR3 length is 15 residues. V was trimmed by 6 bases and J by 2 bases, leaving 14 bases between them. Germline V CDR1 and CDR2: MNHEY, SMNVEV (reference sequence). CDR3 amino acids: CASSNLQFGNQPQHF. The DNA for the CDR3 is TGTGCCAGCAGCAACCTCCAGTTCGGCAATCAGCCCCAGCATTTT.

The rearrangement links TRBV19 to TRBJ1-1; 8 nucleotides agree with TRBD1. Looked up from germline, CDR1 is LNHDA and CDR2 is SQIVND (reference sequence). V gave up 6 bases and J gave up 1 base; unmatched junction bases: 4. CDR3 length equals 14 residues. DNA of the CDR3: TGTGCCAGTAGCGTAGGGACAGGGAACACTGAAGCTTTCTTT. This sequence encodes CASSVGTGNTEAFF.

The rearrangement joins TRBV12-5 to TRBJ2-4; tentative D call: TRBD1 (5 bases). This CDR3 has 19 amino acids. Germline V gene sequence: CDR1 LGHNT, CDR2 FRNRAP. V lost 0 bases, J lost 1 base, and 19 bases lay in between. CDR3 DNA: TGTGCTAGTGGTTTGGTACAAGTATGGGGCCCCCGGGCCAAAAACATTCAGTACTTC. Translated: CASGLVQVWGPRAKNIQYF.

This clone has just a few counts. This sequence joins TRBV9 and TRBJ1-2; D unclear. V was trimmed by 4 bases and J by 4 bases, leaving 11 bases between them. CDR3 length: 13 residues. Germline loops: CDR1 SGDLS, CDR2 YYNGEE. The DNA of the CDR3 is TGTGCCAGCAGCCCAAGGGTGGGCTATGGCTACACCTTC. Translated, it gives CASSPRVGYGYTF.

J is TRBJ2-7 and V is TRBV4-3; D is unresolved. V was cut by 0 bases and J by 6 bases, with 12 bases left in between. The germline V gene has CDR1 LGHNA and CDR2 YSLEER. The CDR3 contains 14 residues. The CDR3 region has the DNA TGCGCCAGCAGCCAAGATTTGGCCTTCCCCGAGCAGTACTTC. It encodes CASSQDLAFPEQYF.

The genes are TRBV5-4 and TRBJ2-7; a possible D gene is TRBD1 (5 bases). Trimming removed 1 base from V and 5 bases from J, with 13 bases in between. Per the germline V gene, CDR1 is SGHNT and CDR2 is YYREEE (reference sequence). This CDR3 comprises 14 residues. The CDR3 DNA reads TGTGCCAGCAGCTTGTGGGGCAGTGGCAACGAGCAGTACTTC. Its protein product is CASSLWGSGNEQYF.

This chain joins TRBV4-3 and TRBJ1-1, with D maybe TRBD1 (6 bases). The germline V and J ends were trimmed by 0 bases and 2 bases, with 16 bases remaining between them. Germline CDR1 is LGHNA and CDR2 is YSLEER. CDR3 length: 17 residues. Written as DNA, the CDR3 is TGCGCCAGCAGCCAAGATATGGCAGGGGTTGGAAACACTGAAGCTTTCTTT. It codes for CASSQDMAGVGNTEAFF.

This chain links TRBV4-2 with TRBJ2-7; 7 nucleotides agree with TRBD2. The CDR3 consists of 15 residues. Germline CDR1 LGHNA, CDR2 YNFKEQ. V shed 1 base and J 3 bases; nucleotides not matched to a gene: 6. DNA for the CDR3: TGTGCCAGCAGCCAAGTAGGAGCGGGGATCTACGAGCAGTACTTC. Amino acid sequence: CASSQVGAGIYEQYF.